This TCR beta chain was sequenced during a study of blood T cells in healthy people across ages. The CDR3 is made up of 13 amino acids. CDR1 MDHEN and CDR2 SYDVKM come from the germline V gene. Trimming took 7 bases from V and 8 from J, leaving 15 bases between them. Study-level findings and limits: Fewer expanded clones and more diversity marked long-lived versus aged donors. Conclusively comparing naive with antigen-experienced cells was impossible with unsorted PBMCs. As age increased, TCR beta diversity per million T cells fell in a roughly linear fashion.

In the case of this clonotype: Antigen specificity is unknown.

For the second PCR, which ran for about 7 to 11 cycles, a sample-barcoded 5' primer and a J-beta primer mix were used. TCRdb passed the 5' RACE reads through MiXCR, listing each CDR3 protein once. The table has about 1.6 million distinct CDR3 sequences, about 35% seen once. All donors came from Russia, were Caucasian and healthy, and spanned ages 6 to 90. Sequencing was carried out using blood. The chain employs TRBV28 and TRBJ2-1; D may be TRBD1 or TRBD2 (5 bases each). The clonotype comes from a woman in her 30s in good health. Here the CDR3 DNA reads TGTGCCAGCAAAGGGACCTCTAGGGATGAGCAGTTCTTC. Protein product: CASKGTSRDEQFF.